These T cell receptor beta chains were read from a single sample in a study of T cells in Graves' hyperthyroidism and ophthalmopathy. TCRdb used MiXCR to reprocess the multiplex PCR reads, holding one entry per CDR3 protein. Of under 400,000 distinct CDR3 sequences listed, about 15% are singletons. Sequencing used blood. The receptor source for this set is a woman between 55 and 75 years old with Graves' ophthalmopathy. The CDR3 runs from the conserved cysteine through the conserved F or W. The D gene is left open where the match is weak. Only some rows state a clone size, as once, few, many or a class for expanded clones.

V gene: TRBV15
J gene: TRBJ2-1
clone size: many
D gene: TRBD2
CDR3 protein: CATSNPGLAGLEQFF
CDR3 DNA: TGTGCCACCAGCAATCCGGGACTAGCGGGACTTGAGCAGTTCTTC

V gene: TRBV6-6
J gene: TRBJ1-6
clone size: few
D gene: -
CDR3 protein: CASSYSPAPNSPLHF
CDR3 DNA: TGTGCCAGCAGTTACTCGCCGGCCCCCAATTCACCCCTCCACTTT

V gene: TRBV6-1
J gene: TRBJ1-1
clone size: many
D gene: -
CDR3 protein: CASSDLGRLNTEAFF
CDR3 DNA: TGTGCCAGCAGTGACTTGGGTCGGCTGAACACTGAAGCTTTCTTT

V gene: TRBV10-3
J gene: TRBJ2-2
clone size: few
D gene: TRBD1
CDR3 protein: CASRGLSTGELFF
CDR3 DNA: TGTGCCAGCAGGGGGCTCAGCACCGGGGAGCTGTTTTTT

V gene: TRBV27
J gene: TRBJ2-3
clone size: -
D gene: TRBD2
CDR3 protein: CASSSPWRGGGDTQYF
CDR3 DNA: TGTGCCAGCAGTTCCCCTTGGCGGGGGGGCGGGGATACGCAGTATTTT

V gene: TRBV16
J gene: TRBJ1-5
clone size: few
D gene: -
CDR3 protein: CASSQLQEGNQPQHF
CDR3 DNA: TGTGCCAGCAGCCAATTACAGGAGGGCAATCAGCCCCAGCATTTT

V gene: TRBV20-1
J gene: TRBJ1-5
clone size: many
D gene: -
CDR3 protein: CSASPGGGALNQPQHF
CDR3 DNA: TGCAGTGCTAGTCCCGGGGGGGGGGCCCTCAATCAGCCCCAGCATTTT

V gene: TRBV2
J gene: TRBJ2-7
clone size: many
D gene: TRBD2
CDR3 protein: CASSEIGLADRSYEQYF
CDR3 DNA: TGTGCCAGCAGTGAGATCGGACTAGCGGACCGCTCCTACGAGCAGTACTTC

V gene: TRBV6-2/TRBV6-3
J gene: TRBJ2-7
clone size: -
D gene: -
CDR3 protein: CASSPISNEQYF
CDR3 DNA: TGTGCCAGCAGCCCTATATCAAACGAGCAGTACTTC

V gene: TRBV12-3/TRBV12-4
J gene: TRBJ2-7
clone size: many
D gene: TRBD2
CDR3 protein: CASSPGLAGGEQYF
CDR3 DNA: TGTGCCAGCAGCCCTGGACTAGCGGGAGGTGAGCAGTACTTC

V gene: TRBV10-3
J gene: TRBJ2-5
clone size: many
D gene: -
CDR3 protein: CAISDPGSQETQYF
CDR3 DNA: TGTGCCATCAGTGACCCGGGGTCCCAAGAGACCCAGTACTTC

V gene: TRBV27
J gene: TRBJ2-7
clone size: many
D gene: -
CDR3 protein: CASSFGRAYEQYF
CDR3 DNA: TGTGCCAGCAGTTTCGGCAGGGCCTACGAGCAGTACTTC

V gene: TRBV29-1
J gene: TRBJ1-4
clone size: -
D gene: TRBD1
CDR3 protein: CSVEDGTGTHEKLFF
CDR3 DNA: TGCAGCGTTGAAGATGGGACAGGGACGCATGAAAAACTGTTTTTT

V gene: TRBV30
J gene: TRBJ2-6
clone size: -
D gene: -
CDR3 protein: CAWSAGLTPGANVLTF
CDR3 DNA: TGTGCCTGGAGTGCCGGGTTAACCCCCGGGGCCAACGTCCTGACTTTC

V gene: TRBV27
J gene: TRBJ2-7
clone size: -
D gene: TRBD2
CDR3 protein: CASSLSGGGGYEQYF
CDR3 DNA: TGTGCCAGCAGTTTATCGGGGGGGGGGGGGTACGAGCAGTACTTC

V gene: TRBV27
J gene: TRBJ2-1
clone size: many
D gene: -
CDR3 protein: CASRIGSSSSYNEQFF
CDR3 DNA: TGTGCCAGCAGAATCGGTAGCTCTAGCTCCTACAATGAGCAGTTCTTC

V gene: TRBV29-1
J gene: TRBJ2-1
clone size: many
D gene: -
CDR3 protein: CSVEEPGGQYNEQFF
CDR3 DNA: TGCAGCGTTGAAGAGCCGGGGGGCCAATACAATGAGCAGTTCTTC

V gene: TRBV20-1
J gene: TRBJ1-1
clone size: many
D gene: -
CDR3 protein: CSARVTDRNTEAFF
CDR3 DNA: TGCAGTGCTAGGGTGACAGACAGGAACACTGAAGCTTTCTTT

V gene: TRBV11-2
J gene: TRBJ2-5
clone size: -
D gene: -
CDR3 protein: CASSLGRSGTQYF
CDR3 DNA: TGTGCCAGCAGCTTGGGGCGGTCAGGGACCCAGTACTTC

V gene: TRBV20-1
J gene: TRBJ2-1
clone size: many
D gene: TRBD2
CDR3 protein: CSARVASGSSYNEQFF
CDR3 DNA: TGCAGTGCTAGAGTGGCTAGCGGGAGTTCCTACAATGAGCAGTTCTTC

V gene: TRBV2
J gene: TRBJ2-1
clone size: many
D gene: TRBD2
CDR3 protein: CASSEAAGLAALGNEQFF
CDR3 DNA: TGTGCCAGCAGTGAAGCGGCGGGACTAGCGGCCTTGGGGAATGAGCAGTTCTTC

V gene: TRBV12-3/TRBV12-4
J gene: TRBJ2-1
clone size: -
D gene: TRBD1
CDR3 protein: CASSAGTGTDEQFF
CDR3 DNA: TGTGCCAGCAGTGCCGGGACAGGGACGGATGAGCAGTTCTTC

V gene: TRBV24-1
J gene: TRBJ1-5
clone size: -
D gene: TRBD1
CDR3 protein: CATSPTGTNQPQHF
CDR3 DNA: TGTGCCACCAGCCCGACAGGGACCAATCAGCCCCAGCATTTT

V gene: TRBV4-1
J gene: TRBJ2-7
clone size: many
D gene: TRBD1
CDR3 protein: CASSQGTGNYEQYF
CDR3 DNA: TGCGCCAGCAGCCAGGGGACAGGGAACTACGAGCAGTACTTC

V gene: TRBV14
J gene: TRBJ2-1
clone size: few
D gene: TRBD2
CDR3 protein: CASSQDSGNSYNGQFF
CDR3 DNA: TGTGCCAGCAGCCAAGATAGCGGGAACTCCTACAATGGGCAGTTCTTC

V gene: TRBV2
J gene: TRBJ2-3
clone size: many
D gene: -
CDR3 protein: CASSVSFTDTQYF
CDR3 DNA: TGTGCCAGCAGTGTCTCGTTCACAGATACGCAGTATTTT

V gene: TRBV19
J gene: TRBJ1-2
clone size: many
D gene: -
CDR3 protein: CASTNDRGPDGYGYTF
CDR3 DNA: TGTGCCAGTACCAATGACCGGGGGCCAGACGGCTATGGCTACACCTTC

V gene: TRBV29-1
J gene: TRBJ2-3
clone size: many
D gene: TRBD1
CDR3 protein: CSVETPGQGSDTQYF
CDR3 DNA: TGCAGCGTTGAAACCCCGGGACAGGGTTCAGATACGCAGTATTTT

V gene: TRBV25-1
J gene: TRBJ1-1
clone size: -
D gene: -
CDR3 protein: CASSESMNTEAFF
CDR3 DNA: TGTGCCAGCAGTGAATCGATGAACACTGAAGCTTTCTTT

V gene: TRBV9
J gene: TRBJ2-3
clone size: many
D gene: -
CDR3 protein: CASSAQADTQYF
CDR3 DNA: TGTGCCAGCAGCGCCCAAGCAGATACGCAGTATTTT

V gene: TRBV11-2
J gene: TRBJ2-5
clone size: many
D gene: -
CDR3 protein: CASSVQETQYF
CDR3 DNA: TGTGCCAGCAGCGTCCAAGAGACCCAGTACTTC

V gene: TRBV5-1
J gene: TRBJ2-7
clone size: -
D gene: TRBD1
CDR3 protein: CASSLAGTGFTYEQYF
CDR3 DNA: TGCGCCAGCAGCTTGGCCGGGACAGGTTTCACCTACGAGCAGTACTTC

V gene: TRBV7-2
J gene: TRBJ2-4
clone size: many
D gene: -
CDR3 protein: CASSLERGRENIQYF
CDR3 DNA: TGTGCCAGCAGCTTAGAACGGGGGAGAGAAAACATTCAGTACTTC

V gene: TRBV7-3
J gene: TRBJ2-1
clone size: many
D gene: TRBD2
CDR3 protein: CASSRSGRVNNEQFF
CDR3 DNA: TGTGCCAGCAGCCGAAGCGGGAGGGTGAACAATGAGCAGTTCTTC

V gene: TRBV7-3
J gene: TRBJ2-5
clone size: -
D gene: TRBD2
CDR3 protein: CASSLTWERGETQYF
CDR3 DNA: TGTGCCAGCAGCTTAACTTGGGAGCGGGGAGAGACCCAGTACTTC

V gene: TRBV5-1
J gene: TRBJ2-2
clone size: many
D gene: -
CDR3 protein: CASSLEGPAGELFF
CDR3 DNA: TGCGCCAGCAGCTTGGAGGGCCCGGCCGGGGAGCTGTTTTTT

V gene: TRBV19
J gene: TRBJ2-1
clone size: few
D gene: -
CDR3 protein: CASSTTGIWYNEQFF
CDR3 DNA: TGTGCCAGTAGCACTACAGGGATCTGGTACAATGAGCAGTTCTTC

V gene: TRBV28
J gene: TRBJ2-7
clone size: many
D gene: -
CDR3 protein: CASSSGTLYEQYF
CDR3 DNA: TGTGCCAGCAGTTCCGGGACTCTCTACGAGCAGTACTTC

V gene: TRBV7-2
J gene: TRBJ2-1
clone size: many
D gene: TRBD2
CDR3 protein: CASSLDRGGAYNEQFF
CDR3 DNA: TGTGCCAGCAGCTTAGATCGGGGGGGGGCCTACAATGAGCAGTTCTTC

V gene: TRBV27
J gene: TRBJ2-1
clone size: many
D gene: -
CDR3 protein: CASSSPRQFIVSEQFF
CDR3 DNA: TGTGCCAGCTCCTCCCCTAGGCAGTTTATTGTCTCCGAGCAGTTCTTC

V gene: TRBV3-1
J gene: TRBJ2-7
clone size: many
D gene: TRBD2
CDR3 protein: CASSQLAGDYEQYF
CDR3 DNA: TGTGCCAGCAGCCAACTAGCGGGAGACTACGAGCAGTACTTC

V gene: TRBV2
J gene: TRBJ1-4
clone size: many
D gene: -
CDR3 protein: CASSTGIATNEKLFF
CDR3 DNA: TGTGCCAGCAGCACAGGGATAGCAACTAATGAAAAACTGTTTTTT

V gene: TRBV29-1
J gene: TRBJ1-1
clone size: -
D gene: -
CDR3 protein: CSVVGTEAFF
CDR3 DNA: TGCAGCGTTGTGGGTACTGAAGCTTTCTTT

V gene: TRBV20-1
J gene: TRBJ2-2
clone size: many
D gene: -
CDR3 protein: CSASKGGLVNTGELFF
CDR3 DNA: TGCAGTGCTAGTAAAGGGGGACTTGTGAACACCGGGGAGCTGTTTTTT

V gene: TRBV5-5
J gene: TRBJ2-7
clone size: -
D gene: TRBD2
CDR3 protein: CASSEAGLAGGEQYF
CDR3 DNA: TGTGCCAGCAGCGAAGCCGGACTAGCGGGAGGCGAGCAGTACTTC

V gene: TRBV20-1
J gene: TRBJ2-7
clone size: few
D gene: TRBD1
CDR3 protein: CSARENTGDFYEQYF
CDR3 DNA: TGCAGTGCTAGAGAGAATACAGGGGATTTCTACGAGCAGTACTTC

V gene: TRBV7-2
J gene: TRBJ2-3
clone size: many
D gene: -
CDR3 protein: CASSPRSAGTDTQYF
CDR3 DNA: TGTGCCAGCAGCCCCCGCAGCGCGGGCACAGATACGCAGTATTTT

V gene: TRBV2
J gene: TRBJ2-1
clone size: many
D gene: -
CDR3 protein: CASSDALRGPGVDEQFF
CDR3 DNA: TGTGCCAGCAGTGATGCCCTTCGGGGACCAGGAGTCGATGAGCAGTTCTTC

V gene: TRBV7-2
J gene: TRBJ2-1
clone size: many
D gene: TRBD2
CDR3 protein: CASSVEAGNHYNEQFF
CDR3 DNA: TGTGCCAGCAGCGTAGAAGCGGGAAATCACTACAATGAGCAGTTCTTC

V gene: TRBV5-1
J gene: TRBJ1-6
clone size: few
D gene: -
CDR3 protein: CASSLSGSSYNSPLHF
CDR3 DNA: TGCGCCAGCAGCTTGTCGGGTAGCTCCTATAATTCACCCCTCCACTTT

V gene: TRBV19
J gene: TRBJ2-5
clone size: -
D gene: TRBD2
CDR3 protein: CASSEFLAGEGETQYF
CDR3 DNA: TGTGCCAGTAGTGAGTTTCTAGCGGGAGAGGGAGAGACCCAGTACTTC

V gene: TRBV20-1
J gene: TRBJ2-3
clone size: -
D gene: TRBD2
CDR3 protein: CSASRRLSGTGDTQYF
CDR3 DNA: TGCAGTGCTTCCCGTAGGCTTAGCGGGACGGGAGATACGCAGTATTTT

V gene: TRBV6-1
J gene: TRBJ1-1
clone size: many
D gene: -
CDR3 protein: CASSDPGEGRAFF
CDR3 DNA: TGTGCCAGCAGTGACCCAGGGGAGGGGAGAGCTTTCTTT

V gene: TRBV11-2
J gene: TRBJ1-1
clone size: many
D gene: TRBD1
CDR3 protein: CASSPNRGGDTEAFF
CDR3 DNA: TGTGCCAGCAGCCCGAACAGGGGGGGGGACACTGAAGCTTTCTTT